This passage covers 30 T cell receptor beta chains from one sample sequenced in a study of T cell changes during pregnancy in multiple sclerosis. Clones were sequenced by immunoSEQ multiplex PCR, and TCRdb holds only the in-frame ones, with some missing. The sample includes 79,000 or so clones, approximately 90% of them seen just once. Specimen: peripheral blood, collected in the first trimester of pregnancy. These receptors originate from a female donor in good health, enrolled as a control in a pregnancy study.

J is TRBJ1-2 and V is TRBV5-8; 7 positions agree with TRBD1. The V segment lost 2 bases and the J segment 2 bases; nucleotides outside the gene matches: 6. The length of the CDR3 is 15 residues. Looked up from germline, CDR1 is SGHTS and CDR2 is YDEGEE. CDR3 loop: CASSFRDRVNYGYTF. CDR3 bases: TGTGCCAGCAGCTTTAGGGACAGAGTCAACTATGGCTACACCTTC.

The chain joins TRBV29-1 to TRBJ2-7, with 12 bases that match TRBD1. Per germline, CDR1 SQVTM and CDR2 ANQGSEA. Trimming removed 3 bases from V and 4 bases from J; junction bases left unmatched: 7. The CDR3 length is 15 residues. This chain's CDR3 is CSVDSGTGGIYEQYF. The CDR3 DNA is TGCAGCGTTGACTCCGGGACAGGGGGCATTTACGAGCAGTACTTC.

About this clone itself: A junction end diverges from the germline sequence, so it may reflect a read error. The J gene is TRBJ1-5, the V gene TRBV6-6; 7 bases align to TRBD1. Germline CDR1 reads MNHNY; CDR2 reads SVGAGI (reference sequence). The CDR3 covers 10 residues. This CDR3 reads CASGDRASDF. CDR3 DNA sequence: TGTGCCAGCGGTGACAGGGCTTCCGATTTT.

This chain connects TRBV5-6 to TRBJ2-6; 9 positions agree with TRBD1. In germline, CDR1 is SGHDT, CDR2 YYEEEE. The length of the CDR3 is 18 residues. The ends lost 2 bases at V and 0 bases at J; junction bases unmatched: 6. This CDR3 is CASSFGQGSFSGANVLTF. CDR3 bases: TGTGCCAGCAGCTTTGGACAGGGGAGCTTCTCTGGGGCCAACGTCCTGACTTTC.

This chain joins TRBV4-3 and TRBJ2-5; TRBD1 matches at 8 bases. CDR1 is LGHNA, CDR2 YSLEER, per germline. V lost 0 bases to trimming and J lost 5 bases; unmatched junction nucleotides: 14. This CDR3 spans 18 amino acids. CDR3 loop: CASSQDLEAGGAGETQYF. The CDR3 DNA reads as TGCGCCAGCAGCCAAGATCTGGAGGCAGGGGGCGCGGGGGAGACCCAGTACTTC.

The V gene is TRBV30, the J gene TRBJ1-6, with D unclear. Germline CDR1 GTSNPN, CDR2 SVGIG (reference sequence). Trimming left V 3 bases short and J 7 bases short, with 10 bases between. The CDR3 runs to 13 residues. CDR3 residues: CAWRRQGNSPLHF. CDR3 nucleotides: TGTGCCTGGAGGCGACAAGGAAATTCACCCCTCCACTTT. The entire variable domain, with the rest obtained from reference TRBV30 and TRBJ1-6, is as follows: SQTIHQWPATLVQPVGSPLSLECTVEGTSNPNLYWYRQAAGRGLQLLFYSVGIGQISSEVPQNLSASRPQDRQFILSSKKLLLSDSGFYLCAWRRQGNSPLHFGNGTRLTVT.

This chain uses TRBV2 with TRBJ1-4, with D tentatively TRBD1 (6 bases). The CDR3 totals 13 residues. CDR1 is SNHLY, CDR2 FYNNEI, per germline. V lost 7 bases, J lost 8 bases, and 14 bases lay in between. CDR3 sequence reads: CASTTGRSEKLFF. The CDR3 coding sequence is TGTGCCAGCACTACAGGGCGAAGCGAAAAACTGTTTTTT.

The genes are TRBV2 and TRBJ2-1, with 8 bases that match TRBD2. The CDR3 runs to 13 residues. In germline, CDR1 is SNHLY, CDR2 FYNNEI. V was clipped by 8 bases and J by 5 bases; unmatched bases: 5. CDR3 sequence reads: CASGREGHNEQFF. CDR3 bases: TGTGCCAGCGGACGGGAGGGACACAATGAGCAGTTCTTC.

J is TRBJ2-3 and V is TRBV7-3, with 7 bases lining up with TRBD1. V trimming: 0 bases; J trimming: 2 bases; junction bases outside the gene matches: 11. The V gene's germline CDR1 is SGHTA and CDR2 FQGTGA. CDR3 size: 18 residues. Here the CDR3 DNA reads TGTGCCAGCAGCTTAACGGTCAGGGGGACCCAGGCCACAGATACGCAGTATTTT. Protein: CASSLTVRGTQATDTQYF.

In this sample, this clone is medium-sized. The V gene is TRBV5-4, the J gene TRBJ2-7; TRBD2 matches at 10 bases. This CDR3 has 15 residues. CDR1 SGHNT and CDR2 YYREEE come from the germline V gene (reference sequence). V trimming: 0 bases; J trimming: 3 bases; junction bases outside the gene matches: 3. CDR3 sequence (DNA): TGTGCCAGCAGCTTGGTCGCTAGCGGGGGCTACGAGCAGTACTTC. Encoded protein: CASSLVASGGYEQYF.

This clone has a single count. The V call is TRBV18, the J call TRBJ2-1, with 8 bases fitting TRBD2. Germline CDR1 reads KGHSH; CDR2 reads LQKENI. The CDR3 loop spans 15 amino acids. Losses at the gene ends were 3 bases for V and 3 bases for J; bases not matched to a gene: 4. CDR3 region: CASSPPGLGYNEQFF. CDR3 bases: TGTGCCAGCTCACCTCCGGGACTAGGCTACAATGAGCAGTTCTTC.

This clone has only one observation. The gene calls are TRBV28 and TRBJ2-7, with 7 bases lining up with TRBD1. Germline trimming cut 10 bases from V and 3 bases from J; bases unmatched to any gene: 9. CDR1 is MDHEN and CDR2 is SYDVKM in the germline V gene. This CDR3 comprises 13 residues. CDR3 protein: CATATGFIYEQYF. CDR3 in DNA: TGTGCCACCGCGACAGGGTTCATCTACGAGCAGTACTTC.

The rearrangement joins TRBV5-1 to TRBJ2-7; 9 bases agree with TRBD1. The germline V gene encodes CDR1 SGHRS and CDR2 YFSETQ. J gave up 3 bases and V 0 bases, and 7 bases lay outside the gene matches. This CDR3 spans 16 amino acids. In DNA form, the CDR3 reads TGCGCCAGCAGCTTGGGGGGACAGGGTTCGGTCTACGAGCAGTACTTC. Translation: CASSLGGQGSVYEQYF.

The J gene is TRBJ2-3, the V gene TRBV11-2, with 7 bases identical to TRBD2. Germline values: CDR1 SGHAT, CDR2 FQNNGV. This CDR3 spans 15 amino acids. Trimming removed 4 bases from V and 2 bases from J; junction bases left unmatched: 6. The CDR3 sequence: CASSSLALTTDTQYF. CDR3 in DNA: TGTGCCAGCAGCTCACTAGCGTTAACCACAGATACGCAGTATTTT.

V gene TRBV7-2 combines with J gene TRBJ2-5; TRBD1 agrees at 8 bases. V lost 1 base and J lost 1; bases outside the gene matches: 5. The CDR3 has 16 amino acids. In germline, CDR1 is SGHTA, CDR2 FQGNSA. CDR3 protein: CASSLGNRGAQETQYF. CDR3 in DNA: TGTGCCAGCAGCTTAGGGAACAGGGGGGCCCAAGAGACCCAGTACTTC.

The genes are TRBV4-3 and TRBJ1-3; weak D call: TRBD1 (6 bases). Looked up from germline, CDR1 is LGHNA and CDR2 is YSLEER. V lost 5 bases and J 0 bases, leaving 8 bases between the germline ends. The CDR3 spans 14 residues. The CDR3 here is CASSRDTSGNTIYF. DNA for the CDR3: TGCGCCAGCAGCAGGGACACCTCTGGAAACACCATATATTTT.

The chain couples TRBV28 to TRBJ2-3; 7 nucleotides align to TRBD2. The junction had 9 bases not matched to a gene; V was cut back by 3 bases and J by 3 bases. The CDR3 has 16 residues. Germline CDR1 reads MDHEN; CDR2 reads SYDVKM. The CDR3, as DNA: TGTGCCAGCAGTTTGGGGACGGGAGGAAGGACAGATACGCAGTATTTT. This translates into CASSLGTGGRTDTQYF.

Details on this clone: Other nucleotide sequences in the sample specify the same CDR3. The chain is built from TRBV7-9 and TRBJ2-5, with 9 bases identical to TRBD1. The CDR3 sequence is 14 residues long. V shed 3 bases and J 5 bases; nucleotides not matched to a gene: 4. The germline gives CDR1 SEHNR, CDR2 FQNEAQ (reference sequence). The CDR3 here is CASSFDRGGETQYF. CDR3 in DNA: TGTGCCAGCAGCTTCGACAGGGGGGGGGAGACCCAGTACTTC.

V and J are TRBV7-2 and TRBJ2-7, with 8 bases identical to TRBD2. CDR3 size: 17 residues. Germline CDR1 SGHTA, CDR2 FQGNSA. The junction had 7 bases not matched to a gene; V was cut back by 0 bases and J by 0 bases. The DNA of the CDR3 is TGTGCCAGCAGCTTAGCGCCCAGCGGGGGTGGCTCCTACGAGCAGTACTTC. The encoded protein is CASSLAPSGGGSYEQYF.

V gene TRBV5-1 combines with J gene TRBJ2-5; D might be TRBD2 (5 bases). The CDR3 has 14 amino acids. Germline V gene lookup returns CDR1 SGHRS and CDR2 YFSETQ. Trimming removed 0 bases at V and 5 bases at J, with 11 bases between. Here the CDR3 reads CASSLAVTGETQYF. The DNA of the CDR3 is TGCGCCAGCAGCTTGGCTGTTACGGGGGAGACCCAGTACTTC.

V usage is TRBV7-9 and J usage is TRBJ2-7; TRBD1 matches at 10 bases. This CDR3 is built from 15 residues. Germline CDR1 reads SEHNR; CDR2 reads FQNEAQ (reference sequence). V lost 5 bases and J lost 4; bases outside the gene matches: 8. CDR3 nucleotides: TGTGCCAGCAGCCAGGGACAGGGGTTTTCATACGAGCAGTACTTC. Translated: CASSQGQGFSYEQYF.

V and J are TRBV7-9 and TRBJ1-4, with D maybe TRBD1 (6 bases). In germline, CDR1 is SEHNR, CDR2 FQNEAQ (reference sequence). The CDR3 loop spans 12 amino acids. The CDR3 DNA sequence: TGTGTCGGCACAGGGTCAGGCGAAAAACTGTTTTTT. Translated: CVGTGSGEKLFF.

The chain is built from TRBV4-1 and TRBJ2-2, with D possibly TRBD1 on 5 matching bases. The V end was cut by 1 base, the J end by 6 bases, with 12 bases between. The germline V gene has CDR1 MGHRA and CDR2 YSYEKL. The CDR3 has 15 amino acids. In DNA, the CDR3 is TGCGCCAGCAGCCAAGGACGCACAGGCGCCGGGGAGCTGTTTTTT. Translating gives CASSQGRTGAGELFF.

This clone was observed a handful of times. This rearrangement joins TRBV10-1 to TRBJ1-1; 9 bases map to TRBD1. CDR1 and CDR2 (germline): WNHNN, SYGVQD (reference sequence). After removal of 5 bases from V and 6 bases from J, the junction contained 4 bases not matched to a gene. This CDR3 is built from 13 residues. The CDR3 coding sequence is TGCGCCAGCAGTCTTCGACAGGGGGCTGAAGCTTTCTTT. As protein: CASSLRQGAEAFF.

In this sample, this clone turned up once. The J gene is TRBJ2-3, the V gene TRBV7-8, with 9 nucleotides matching TRBD2. Germline lookup yields CDR1 SGHVS and CDR2 FQNEAQ. The CDR3 has 17 amino acids. With 5 bases clipped from V and 3 bases from J, the junction kept 12 bases outside the gene matches. The CDR3 spells CASSAQRGVPETDTQYF. DNA of the CDR3: TGTGCCAGCAGCGCACAGCGGGGGGTCCCTGAAACAGATACGCAGTATTTT.

The chain is built from TRBV9 and TRBJ1-1; D not resolved. Germline CDR1 SGDLS, CDR2 YYNGEE. CDR3 length: 13 residues. V gave up 3 bases and J gave up 2 bases, with 8 bases separating them. In DNA, the CDR3 is TGTGCCAGCAGCGAGCTCCTAAACACTGAAGCTTTCTTT. Its protein is CASSELLNTEAFF. Together with reference TRBV9 and TRBJ1-1, the CDR3 gives the full variable domain: DSGVTQTPKHLITATGQRVTLRCSPRSGDLSVYWYQQSLDQGLQFLIQYYNGEERAKGNILERFSAQQFPDLHSELNLSSLELGDSALYFCASSELLNTEAFFGQGTRLTVV.

J is TRBJ2-7 and V is TRBV4-2, with D possibly matching TRBD2 (6 bases). The CDR3 has 15 residues. Germline V gene data show CDR1 as LGHNA and CDR2 as YNFKEQ. V lost 1 base and J 2 bases, leaving 12 bases between the germline ends. CDR3 nucleotide sequence: TGTGCCAGCAGCCAAGTACGCGGGGTACCCTACGAGCAGTACTTC. This codes for CASSQVRGVPYEQYF.

The rearrangement joins TRBV7-3 to TRBJ2-2; D gene uncertain. The length of the CDR3 is 14 residues. Germline-derived CDR1 and CDR2 are SGHTA and FQGTGA. V was clipped by 4 bases and J by 6 bases, with 12 bases between them. This CDR3 is CASSSIMGAGELFF. The CDR3 DNA reads TGTGCCAGCAGCTCCATCATGGGCGCCGGGGAGCTGTTTTTT.

The chain combines TRBV2 with TRBJ2-2, with D tentatively TRBD2 (5 bases). The CDR3 runs 14 residues. V dropped 8 bases and J dropped 5 bases, with 15 bases sitting between them. CDR1 is SNHLY, CDR2 FYNNEI, per germline. The CDR3 nucleotides are TGTGCCAGCTCGGTGACCCCGGGGACCGGGGAGCTGTTTTTT. This translates into CASSVTPGTGELFF.

The chain has TRBV6-5 and TRBJ2-1; TRBD1 is a possible D gene (6 bases). Trimming took 0 bases from V and 8 from J, leaving 14 bases between them. Germline V CDR1 and CDR2: MNHEY, SVGAGI. CDR3 length: 15 residues. The chain's CDR3 is CASSYSFRGLDEQFF. CDR3 DNA sequence: TGTGCCAGCAGTTACTCTTTCAGGGGCCTGGATGAGCAGTTCTTC.